This TCR beta chain came from a study of response to subunit inactivated influenza vaccine (dated by TCRdb to the late 2010s). Regarding the research as a whole: Deep quantitative T cell receptor repertoire profiling was used in the study to track responses to a trivalent subunit inactivated influenza vaccine.

V and J lose 5 bases and 2 bases, and a span of 12 bases separates them. The CDR3 runs 13 residues from the cysteine to the phenylalanine. The kept DNA is CDR3 alone, 39 bases in frame from the first base. CDR1 and CDR2 were assigned from the germline V gene (reference sequence) as DFQATT and SNEGSKA. The protocol used for the library was RT-PCR. Sequencer: Illumina HiSeq 2500. TCRdb redid the processing of the public reads, applying fastp at Q25 and MiXCR, and retained in-frame beta chains. Each entry is one CDR3 protein sequence, shown with its most common DNA and genes. This sample has 590,000 or so distinct CDR3 sequences in its table, and around 13% of those were observed once. Together, the top ten hold approximately 7.6% of the sample. In this sample, this clonotype turned up a few times. This clone's antigen is unknown. The record has no base qualities; no much larger clone is one base away. Here is what the overall study found, with its caveats: The authors suggested that each seasonal influenza vaccination may recruit only a limited number of new T cells.

The rearranged chain carries TRBV20-1 and TRBJ1-1, with no reliable assignment of the D segment. The sequencing here drew on PBMCs from blood, taken around two weeks before vaccination. The receptor's source is a man in his fifties who received an inactivated influenza vaccine. Donor details come from another sample of the same person, matched by shared clones. The sequence in DNA is TGCAGTGCTCTGTCCGGCAGAAACACTGAAGCTTTCTTT. Its coded protein is CSALSGRNTEAFF.